This TCR beta chain comes out of a study of read filtering for tumor transcriptome and immune sequencing. This clonotype was counted many times. This library used about 360 ng RNA and molecular barcoded adaptors spanning alpha/delta and beta/gamma chains. Via MiXCR, TCRdb re-called the reads, giving one row per CDR3 protein. Found here are 30,000 to 45,000 distinct CDR3 sequences, around 13% of them singletons; the top ten hold more than 35%. Germline V gives CDR1 SQVTM, CDR2 ANQGSEA. The CDR3 has 12 amino acids. V lost 6 bases to trimming and J lost 7 bases, with 13 bases between them. The chain carries TRBV29-1 and TRBJ2-1; D is unclear. The TCR was taken from a donor at least 40 years old with multiple myeloma. Input material: a population of CD138-negative cells sorted from bone marrow. The CDR3, as DNA: TGCAGCGTCGACGAAAGGCTGAATGAGCAGTTCTTC. Amino acids: CSVDERLNEQFF.